This entry features one TCR beta chain sequence. Its antigen remains unknown. The data derive from a study of cytomegalovirus exposure and HLA in healthy donors. The PCR contained 60 Vbeta and 13 Jbeta primers. The repertoire was sequenced with immunoSEQ multiplex PCR; TCRdb's copy has only in-frame clones and lacks some. Here the sample spans 85,000 to 95,000 clones, approximately 7.7% being singletons. Findings and limits, study-wide: With DRB1 most and HLA-C fewest, TCR association rates differed between HLA loci in a later analysis.

V lost 8 bases, J lost 2 bases, and 16 bases lay in between. Germline V lookup: CDR1 SQVTM, CDR2 ANQGSEA. The CDR3 length is 13 residues. Source material: PBMCs. The source of this sequence is a man aged 45 to 65 in good health and CMV-seronegative. The chain combines TRBV29-1 with TRBJ2-7; D is perhaps TRBD1 (7 bases). As DNA, the CDR3 is TGCAGCAGCAGGGGGGCGGACACCTACGAGCAGTACTTC. This gives the protein CSSRGADTYEQYF.